This TCR beta chain originates from a study of CD8+ T cells in alopecia areata. Study-wide findings and caveats: For lesional scalp, especially alopecia totalis/universalis, clonality was higher than in normal scalp.

After isolation, RNA underwent reverse transcription to generate cDNA as the sequencing template. Repertoires were generated with immunoSEQ multiplex PCR, while TCRdb's copy carries only in-frame clones and drops some. This sample has about 110,000 clones, with approximately 59% found just once. Turning to this clone: Antigen unknown.

CD4+ and CD8+ T cells were sorted from PBMCs stained for CD3, CD4 and CD8. Trimming removed 0 bases at V and 5 bases at J, with 10 bases between. The CDR3 contains 14 residues. Germline CDR1 reads LGHNA; CDR2 reads YSLEER. The sample consisted of CD8+ T cells sorted from blood. The sequence derives from a human donor in good health. This chain links TRBV4-3 with TRBJ2-5; D is possibly TRBD1 (5 bases). The CDR3 nucleotides are TGCGCCAGCAGCCAAGATACAGGATTGGAGACCCAGTACTTC. Amino acids: CASSQDTGLETQYF.